The 10 T cell receptor beta chains given below trace back to one sample, sequenced in a study of control samples from healthy donors and cancer patients. Sequencing was performed with immunoSEQ multiplex PCR; in TCRdb, only in-frame clones are kept and a portion is missing. The sample holds some 140,000 clones; about 85% are singletons and the top ten take 8.7%. The specimen sequenced was blood. Every receptor here comes from a woman between 25 and 40 years old in good health.

V and J are TRBV5-6 and TRBJ1-1; D is unresolved. This CDR3 region has 15 residues. Germline assignment: CDR1 SGHDT and CDR2 YYEEEE. Trimming cost V 6 bases and J 0 bases, with 15 bases left between them. CDR3 in amino acids: CASTPKTLMNTEAFF. DNA of the CDR3: TGTGCCAGCACCCCCAAGACACTAATGAACACTGAAGCTTTCTTT.

This clone has a handful of counts. This chain uses TRBV4-2 with TRBJ2-1; 15 bases match TRBD2. CDR1 is LGHNA and CDR2 is YNFKEQ in the germline V gene. V shed 8 bases, J shed 10 bases, and the junction held 6 bases outside the gene matches. The CDR3 has 14 residues. The CDR3 region is CASDPGLAGGEQFF. CDR3 DNA: TGTGCCAGCGACCCCGGACTAGCGGGAGGGGAGCAGTTCTTC.

The V and J genes are TRBV7-6 and TRBJ2-3, with D perhaps TRBD2 (5 bases). V shed 5 bases and J shed 2 bases, with 23 bases lying between them. Germline V CDR1 and CDR2: SGHVS, FNYEAQ. CDR3 length: 18 amino acids. In nucleotides, the CDR3 is TGTGCCAGCAGCCTAACCGGGGAGAAGCGCCAACTCACAGATACGCAGTATTTT. Its translation: CASSLTGEKRQLTDTQYF.

This chain links TRBV6-1 with TRBJ1-2, with D possibly TRBD1 on 6 matching bases. The length of the CDR3 is 17 residues. The germline V gene has CDR1 MNHNS and CDR2 SASEGT. V shed 4 bases and J shed 5 bases, with 23 bases lying between them. The CDR3 DNA reads TGTGCCAGCAGTGCCAACCCGACGGGGGCTTTTGGGTATGGCTACACCTTC. Translation: CASSANPTGAFGYGYTF.

The chain couples TRBV2 to TRBJ1-5, with 7 bases matching TRBD1. V trimming: 6 bases; J trimming: 5 bases; junction bases outside the gene matches: 4. Germline V CDR1 and CDR2: SNHLY, FYNNEI. This CDR3 is built from 13 residues. This chain's CDR3 is CASRLDRDQPQHF. In DNA form, the CDR3 reads TGTGCCAGCAGATTAGACAGGGATCAGCCCCAGCATTTT.

This chain links TRBV7-2 with TRBJ2-1; unclear D gene. CDR3 size: 15 residues. Germline V lookup: CDR1 SGHTA, CDR2 FQGNSA. The germline V and J ends were trimmed by 3 bases and 0 bases, with 9 bases remaining between them. For the CDR3, the DNA is TGTGCCAGCAGCTTCGGGCGGAGCTCCTACAATGAGCAGTTCTTC. Translation gives CASSFGRSSYNEQFF. Supplemented by reference TRBV7-2 and TRBJ2-1, the full variable domain reads GAGVSQSPSNKVTEKGKDVELRCDPISGHTALYWYRQSLGQGLEFLIYFQGNSAPDKSGLPSDRFSAERTGGSVSTLTIQRTQQEDSAVYLCASSFGRSSYNEQFFGPGTRLTVL.

This rearrangement joins TRBV19 to TRBJ1-2; D is possibly TRBD1 (6 bases). V was trimmed by 3 bases and J by 0 bases, leaving 14 bases between them. This CDR3 contains 16 residues. In germline, CDR1 is LNHDA, CDR2 SQIVND (reference sequence). In nucleotides, the CDR3 is TGTGCCAGTAGTATTACGGGCGGACAGCCTAACTATGGCTACACCTTC. The encoded protein is CASSITGGQPNYGYTF.

In DNA, the CDR3 is TGTGCCAGCAGCCGCCGGGACACCTACTACGAGCAGTACTTC. Amino acids: CASSRRDTYYEQYF. The chain uses TRBV7-9 and TRBJ2-7, with D maybe TRBD1 (6 bases). The CDR3 loop spans 14 amino acids. Germline V gene lookup returns CDR1 SEHNR and CDR2 FQNEAQ (reference sequence). V lost 5 bases and J lost 3, with 14 bases in between.

The chain links TRBV27 to TRBJ1-6; 7 bases fit TRBD1. V lost 5 bases, J lost 9 bases, and 16 bases stayed unmatched. This CDR3 is 17 amino acids long. Germline CDR1 reads MNHEY; CDR2 reads SMNVEV (reference sequence). CDR3 coding DNA: TGTGCCAGCAGTCCAGTTAACACAGGGGTGCGGCTTTCACCCCTCCACTTT. This codes for CASSPVNTGVRLSPLHF.

This clone was detected only a few times. The chain's CDR3 is CASSAEARLNTEAFF. CDR3 DNA: TGTGCCAGCAGCGCGGAGGCCCGACTGAACACTGAAGCTTTCTTT. The V and J genes are TRBV5-6 and TRBJ1-1; D unclear. Trimming pared 4 bases from V and 0 bases from J, leaving 13 bases between. The CDR3 spans 15 residues. Germline CDR1 and CDR2: SGHDT and YYEEEE.